The 10 T cell receptor beta chains below come from one sample, sequenced in a study of T cells in tumors after PD-1 blockade. Only in-frame clones appear in the TCRdb table, and some are missing; sequencing was by immunoSEQ multiplex PCR. The profile shows approximately 48,000 clones, roughly 80% of them singletons. This sample comprised PBMCs, obtained before anti-PD-1 treatment. All receptors come from a human donor with basal cell carcinoma.

The chain links TRBV5-1 to TRBJ2-1; 8 bases agree with TRBD1. Trimming at V came to 4 bases and at J to 5 bases, leaving 14 bases not matched to a gene. Per germline, CDR1 SGHRS and CDR2 YFSETQ. The CDR3 totals 17 residues. The CDR3 protein is CASSHLTGGRSDNEQFF. CDR3 nucleotide sequence: TGCGCCAGCAGCCACCTAACAGGGGGTCGGTCAGACAATGAGCAGTTCTTC.

V gene TRBV6-5 combines with J gene TRBJ1-1; 7 nucleotides line up with TRBD1. Germline CDR1 reads MNHEY; CDR2 reads SVGAGI. After removal of 10 bases from V and 1 base from J, the junction contained 6 bases not matched to a gene. The length of the CDR3 is 13 residues. Written as DNA, the CDR3 is TGTGCCACTCAACGGACAGGGAACACTGAAGCTTTCTTT. Amino acid sequence: CATQRTGNTEAFF.

The chain recombines TRBV6-5 with TRBJ1-5; no reliable D call. The CDR3 has 15 residues. With 2 bases removed from V and 3 bases from J, the gap between germline ends came to 11 bases. The germline V gene has CDR1 MNHEY and CDR2 SVGAGI. The CDR3 bases are TGTGCCAGCAGTTACGGTGAGGGCCCCAATCAGCCCCAGCATTTT. It is translated as CASSYGEGPNQPQHF.

This chain uses TRBV27 with TRBJ2-7; D is unclear. Between the trimmed V and J ends, which lost 1 base and 2 bases, there was a span of 6 bases. The CDR3 has 13 amino acids. CDR1 is MNHEY and CDR2 is SMNVEV in the germline V gene (reference sequence). CDR3 coding DNA: TGTGCCAGCAGTTTATTTCCCCCCTACGAGCAGTACTTC. It codes for CASSLFPPYEQYF.

In the case of this clone: The junction differs from germline at one of its ends, possibly a read error. V is TRBV7-9 and J is TRBJ1-6, with 7 positions matching TRBD1. CDR3 length: 15 residues. Looked up from germline, CDR1 is SEHNR and CDR2 is FQNEAQ (reference sequence). The CDR3 DNA reads as TGTGCCAGCAGTTTAGGGGGCCTCGGGAATTCACCCCTCCACTTT. The encoded protein is CASSLGGLGNSPLHF.

This chain links TRBV28 with TRBJ2-2, with D possibly matching TRBD1 (6 bases). CDR1 and CDR2 from the germline V gene are MDHEN and SYDVKM. The CDR3 covers 15 residues. Trimming pared 2 bases from V and 9 bases from J, leaving 16 bases between. CDR3 region: CASSLEFLDSRELFF. CDR3 nucleotide sequence: TGTGCCAGCAGTTTAGAATTCCTGGACAGCCGGGAGCTGTTTTTT.

V gene TRBV10-3 combines with J gene TRBJ1-6, with 7 bases aligning to TRBD1. Trimming took 0 bases from V and 5 from J; bases not matched to a gene: 4. Germline CDR1 ENHRY, CDR2 SYGVKD. The CDR3 sequence is 16 residues long. In DNA, the CDR3 is TGTGCCATCAGTGAGTCAACAGGGGTCGATAATTCACCCCTCCACTTT. Amino acids: CAISESTGVDNSPLHF.

This chain joins TRBV5-1 and TRBJ2-7; no reliable D call. Between the trimmed V and J ends, which lost 3 bases and 2 bases, there was a span of 3 bases. This CDR3 contains 11 residues. CDR1 and CDR2 from the germline V gene are SGHRS and YFSETQ. In DNA, the CDR3 is TGCGCCAGCAGCTCCACCTACGAGCAGTACTTC. Its translation is CASSSTYEQYF.

The chain recombines TRBV27 with TRBJ2-7; tentatively, D is TRBD2 (5 bases). The CDR3 length is 14 residues. V lost 5 bases, J lost 5 bases, and 16 bases lay in between. CDR1 is MNHEY and CDR2 is SMNVEV in the germline V gene (reference sequence). This CDR3 reads CASSIRRAKDEQYF. In nucleotides, the CDR3 is TGTGCCAGCAGTATCCGGCGGGCCAAGGACGAGCAGTACTTC.

This sequence joins TRBV24-1 and TRBJ1-5, with TRBD1 matching 7 bases. Germline V gene lookup returns CDR1 KGHDR and CDR2 SFDVKD. The CDR3 is 16 residues long. V trimming: 12 bases; J trimming: 3 bases; junction bases outside the gene matches: 16. This CDR3 is CALRGGGRLFNQPQHF. Written as DNA, the CDR3 is TGTGCCCTAAGGGGAGGGGGCCGACTCTTCAATCAGCCCCAGCATTTT.